This T cell receptor beta chain was recorded in a study of shared clonotypes between healthy human individuals (dated by TCRdb to the early 2020s). About the study as a whole: A few men and two women, aged 18 to 49 years, made up the cohort. For each donor, CD4 naive and CD4 memory were each given three plates, CD8 naive was given two plates, and CD8 memory was given one plate. The study deeply sequenced blood TCR repertoires of several healthy adults to estimate repertoire size and the extent of clonotype sharing between individuals. Libraries were prepared and TCR repertoires were sequenced by different laboratories using diverse techniques, in order to increase sequencing depth and limit assay-specific biases. Between about 0.8 and 9 billion PBMCs per donor were obtained by leukapheresis. What the work shows at the level of the full study, not this receptor alone: Pairwise subsampling indicated that sequencing depth was expected to affect the degree of clonotype sharing among donors. Higher generation probabilities were observed for clonotypes shared by all four sorted-subset donors than for non-shared clonotypes. Incomplete sequencing was indicated by rarefaction of sorted-subset datasets, despite the large sequencing depth. Because the study included only a small number of donors, the genetic and exposure-history diversity represented was limited. When several donors were compared, the shared fraction of clonotypes was around 5% for naive CD4, about 4% for naive CD8, 2.3% for memory CD4, and 0.4% for memory CD8. Sampling was restricted to blood, and TCR repertoires in tissues likely differ from the TCR repertoires found in blood. Naive subsets generally had larger estimated clonotype richness than memory subsets did.

From a lookup of the germline V gene, CDR1 and CDR2 are SNHLY and FYNNEI. The CDR3 contains 15 residues, cysteine and phenylalanine counted. The DNA shown is the 45-base CDR3, in frame from base 1. V is trimmed back by 7 bases and J by 2 bases, and the junction contains 7 bases that no gene match accounts for. TCR CDR3 regions were amplified from genomic DNA by multiplex PCR using the deep immunoSEQ assay. Genomic DNA extracted from each cell subset was distributed evenly over all wells of several immunoSEQ 96-well plates, and each plate served as one replicate. Each replicate PCR for sorted subsets received 200 ng genomic DNA, equal to about 30,000 T cell genomes. Purified libraries were quantified with a Qubit 3.0 fluorometer, sized on a Bioanalyzer 2100, and re-quantified with the KAPA Library Quantification kit. A separate single-read 150-cycle Illumina NextSeq 550 flow cell was used to sequence each immunoSEQ 96-well plate. Per the original workflow: Because only junctional sequences without quality scores were contained in the immunoSEQ output, filtering matching that applied to full-length reads could not be performed. To assign V/J genes and CDR3, sequences were annotated using PyIR, a Python wrapper for IgBLAST v1.9, with IMGT germline references. Reads were removed for weak V/J assignments (E-value above 1e-6), missing CDR3, stop codons, out-of-frame junctions, or ambiguous translated residues. V3J clonotypes were defined as sequences sharing the same inferred V gene, J gene, and CDR3 amino acid sequence. To compute the percentage overlap between repertoires, the number of shared unique clonotypes was divided by the size of the smaller repertoire. Richness of each repertoire was evaluated using RTK rarefaction, the Chao1 estimator, and Recon v2.1 estimates of unobserved clonotypes. For all TCRbeta clonotypes obtained by the gDNA method from four donors, generation probabilities were computed with OLGA. The source is immuneACCESS, and TCRdb retained only in-frame sequences with V and J called. Part of the clones is not carried over; for the studies checked, unresolved V genes explain less than half of this, and the remainder is unexplained. V and J calls and clone size come straight from that table; D and trimming were deduced from the DNA. The sample table holds about 660,000 clones, of which 74% were seen once. The ten largest clones capture less than 2% of the sample.

The donors were healthy, HIV-negative adults who had no recently reported acute infections or vaccinations. Every donor was a Caucasian adult living in Nashville, Tennessee, USA. CD4+ T cells were enriched by magnetic negative selection, after which naive cells were positively selected on CD45RA and the negative fraction was taken as the memory subset. After blood collection by leukapheresis, PBMCs were isolated using Ficoll-Histopaque density gradient centrifugation and then cryopreserved in the vapor phase of liquid nitrogen. Purity and quantity of every magnetically sorted T cell population were checked by analytical flow cytometry. Genomic DNA was isolated from each sorted fraction and quantified by UV absorbance on a Nanodrop 2000c. This clone was recorded once. Its antigen is still unknown. Base quality data are lacking; no much larger clone is found one base away.

The clonotype comes from a woman between 25 and 40 years old in good health. Material: memory CD4+ T cells sorted from blood. Read against the paper, the sample's cell subset or site label means: CD45RA-negative fraction. The chain is assembled from TRBV2 and TRBJ2-2; 7 of the junction bases match TRBD1. The DNA sequence is given as TGTGCCAGCATGGACAGGCGATCCAACACCGGGGAGCTGTTTTTT. Protein translation: CASMDRRSNTGELFF.